A selection of T cell receptor beta chains follows, all from one sample in a study of blood T cells in healthy people across ages. A single record per CDR3 protein comes from TCRdb applying MiXCR to the 5' RACE reads. The sample includes over 1,300,000 distinct CDR3 sequences, roughly 64% of them seen just once. Material: blood. The receptors were sampled from a man between 18 and 29 years old in good health. CDR3s include the opening cysteine and the closing phenylalanine or tryptophan. A D gene is named only where the DNA matches it firmly. The size of a clone is reported for some rows only, either as once, few or many, or as a class for expanded clones.

d_call: TRBD2
j_call: TRBJ2-3
v_call: TRBV4-2
clone_size: few
cdr3_aa: CASSQGLILGLGTDTQYF
cdr3_nt: TGTGCCAGCAGCCAAGGACTAATTCTGGGACTAGGCACAGATACGCAGTATTTT

d_call: NA
j_call: TRBJ2-7
v_call: TRBV6-5
clone_size: few
cdr3_aa: CASSYSNLGFSYEQYF
cdr3_nt: TGTGCCAGCAGTTACTCGAACCTAGGCTTCTCCTACGAGCAGTACTTC

d_call: TRBD2
j_call: TRBJ2-5
v_call: TRBV6-5
clone_size: few
cdr3_aa: CASSATGTIQETQYF
cdr3_nt: TGTGCCAGCAGTGCCACCGGGACTATCCAAGAGACCCAGTACTTC

d_call: TRBD2
j_call: TRBJ2-3
v_call: TRBV12-3/TRBV12-4
clone_size: NA
cdr3_aa: CASSLEGTSVDTQYF
cdr3_nt: TGTGCCAGCAGTTTAGAAGGGACTAGCGTAGATACGCAGTATTTT

d_call: NA
j_call: TRBJ1-4
v_call: TRBV29-1
clone_size: NA
cdr3_aa: CSVGRTETTNEKLFF
cdr3_nt: TGCAGCGTGGGGAGGACAGAGACAACTAATGAAAAACTGTTTTTT

d_call: NA
j_call: TRBJ2-6
v_call: TRBV29-1
clone_size: few
cdr3_aa: CSAGDYSGANVLTF
cdr3_nt: TGCAGCGCTGGCGACTACTCTGGGGCCAACGTCCTGACTTTC

d_call: TRBD2
j_call: TRBJ2-7
v_call: TRBV6-2/TRBV6-3
clone_size: NA
cdr3_aa: CASSGRTRPYEQYF
cdr3_nt: TGTGCCAGCAGTGGGAGGACTAGACCCTACGAGCAGTACTTC

d_call: TRBD2
j_call: TRBJ2-1
v_call: TRBV5-6
clone_size: few
cdr3_aa: CASSGPLRGEYHEQFF
cdr3_nt: TGTGCCAGCAGCGGACCCTTGCGGGGGGAATACCATGAGCAGTTCTTC

d_call: NA
j_call: TRBJ2-3
v_call: TRBV3-1
clone_size: NA
cdr3_aa: CASSQGGGNGDTQYF
cdr3_nt: TGTGCCAGCAGCCAAGGGGGAGGTAATGGAGATACGCAGTATTTT

d_call: TRBD2
j_call: TRBJ2-1
v_call: TRBV11-2
clone_size: NA
cdr3_aa: CASSSGGTSANNEQFF
cdr3_nt: TGTGCCAGCAGCTCCGGAGGGACTAGCGCGAACAATGAGCAGTTCTTC

d_call: NA
j_call: TRBJ1-6
v_call: TRBV27
clone_size: few
cdr3_aa: CASSRGSSYNSPLHF
cdr3_nt: TGTGCCAGCAGTCGGGGGAGCTCCTATAATTCACCCCTCCACTTT

d_call: TRBD1
j_call: TRBJ1-1
v_call: TRBV6-5
clone_size: NA
cdr3_aa: CASIIWDRGATEAFF
cdr3_nt: TGTGCCAGCATCATCTGGGACAGGGGCGCCACTGAAGCTTTCTTT

d_call: NA
j_call: TRBJ1-4
v_call: TRBV15
clone_size: NA
cdr3_aa: CATSRTGTNEKLFF
cdr3_nt: TGTGCCACCAGCAGGACCGGGACTAATGAAAAACTGTTTTTT

d_call: TRBD2
j_call: TRBJ2-7
v_call: TRBV20-1
clone_size: few
cdr3_aa: CSANEDSGTSLDEQYF
cdr3_nt: TGCAGTGCCAATGAAGATAGCGGGACATCTTTGGACGAGCAGTACTTC

d_call: NA
j_call: TRBJ1-1
v_call: TRBV4-3
clone_size: few
cdr3_aa: CASSPSPGRFTEAFF
cdr3_nt: TGCGCCAGCAGCCCTAGCCCTGGAAGATTCACTGAAGCTTTCTTT

d_call: NA
j_call: TRBJ2-1
v_call: TRBV10-2
clone_size: NA
cdr3_aa: CASSARTLRNEQFF
cdr3_nt: TGCGCCAGCAGTGCACGGACCCTCAGGAATGAGCAGTTCTTC

d_call: TRBD1
j_call: TRBJ2-3
v_call: TRBV4-1
clone_size: NA
cdr3_aa: CASSQDATGVDTQYF
cdr3_nt: TGCGCCAGCAGCCAAGACGCGACAGGGGTGGATACGCAGTATTTT

d_call: NA
j_call: TRBJ2-2
v_call: TRBV10-3
clone_size: NA
cdr3_aa: CATLRGPGTGELFF
cdr3_nt: TGTGCCACCCTACGGGGGCCGGGCACCGGGGAGCTGTTTTTT

d_call: NA
j_call: TRBJ2-7
v_call: TRBV11-2
clone_size: few
cdr3_aa: CASSLGRGESYEQYF
cdr3_nt: TGTGCCAGCAGCTTAGGAAGGGGGGAGTCCTACGAGCAGTACTTC

d_call: NA
j_call: TRBJ2-3
v_call: TRBV14
clone_size: NA
cdr3_aa: CASSQNGRGSDTQYF
cdr3_nt: TGTGCCAGCAGCCAAAACGGGAGAGGGTCAGATACGCAGTATTTT

d_call: NA
j_call: TRBJ1-5
v_call: TRBV11-3
clone_size: few
cdr3_aa: CASSFSKLPNQPQHF
cdr3_nt: TGTGCCAGCAGCTTCAGCAAACTTCCCAATCAGCCCCAGCATTTT

d_call: NA
j_call: TRBJ1-5
v_call: TRBV30
clone_size: once
cdr3_aa: CAWSGVGQNQPQHF
cdr3_nt: TGTGCCTGGAGCGGAGTGGGCCAAAATCAGCCCCAGCATTTT

d_call: NA
j_call: TRBJ2-1
v_call: TRBV5-1
clone_size: NA
cdr3_aa: CASSKEGSSPDYNEQFF
cdr3_nt: TGCGCCAGCAGCAAGGAAGGTTCCTCGCCGGACTACAATGAGCAGTTCTTC

d_call: NA
j_call: TRBJ2-3
v_call: TRBV7-6
clone_size: NA
cdr3_aa: CASSPTPSVPGTDTQYF
cdr3_nt: TGTGCCAGCAGCCCAACCCCTAGCGTACCGGGCACAGATACGCAGTATTTT

d_call: NA
j_call: TRBJ1-6
v_call: TRBV7-2
clone_size: NA
cdr3_aa: CASSLGLALHF
cdr3_nt: TGTGCCAGCAGCTTGGGGCTAGCCCTCCACTTT

d_call: NA
j_call: TRBJ2-1
v_call: TRBV3-1
clone_size: NA
cdr3_aa: CASSQEILVSSYNEQFF
cdr3_nt: TGTGCCAGCAGCCAGGAGATCCTCGTCAGCTCCTACAATGAGCAGTTCTTC

d_call: NA
j_call: TRBJ2-7
v_call: TRBV6-2/TRBV6-3
clone_size: NA
cdr3_aa: CASSPRTVTYEQYF
cdr3_nt: TGTGCCAGCAGTCCGAGGACGGTAACCTACGAGCAGTACTTC

d_call: TRBD1
j_call: TRBJ2-5
v_call: TRBV6-5
clone_size: NA
cdr3_aa: CASSSQTFDRASRNEQYF
cdr3_nt: TGTGCCAGCAGTTCCCAGACCTTCGACAGGGCCTCGAGGAATGAGCAGTACTTC

d_call: TRBD1
j_call: TRBJ1-6
v_call: TRBV20-1
clone_size: NA
cdr3_aa: CSAPTGTGDNSPLHF
cdr3_nt: TGCAGTGCTCCGACCGGGACAGGGGATAATTCACCCCTCCACTTT

d_call: NA
j_call: TRBJ2-7
v_call: TRBV10-3
clone_size: NA
cdr3_aa: CAARGAESYEQYF
cdr3_nt: TGTGCCGCCCGAGGGGCGGAGAGCTACGAGCAGTACTTC

d_call: NA
j_call: TRBJ2-7
v_call: TRBV27
clone_size: NA
cdr3_aa: CASSLIGSEQYF
cdr3_nt: TGTGCCAGCAGTTTAATCGGTTCCGAGCAGTACTTC

d_call: NA
j_call: TRBJ2-6
v_call: TRBV10-3
clone_size: NA
cdr3_aa: CAISDPLTRMLGGANVLTF
cdr3_nt: TGTGCCATCAGTGACCCCTTGACAAGGATGCTGGGTGGGGCCAACGTCCTGACTTTC

d_call: NA
j_call: TRBJ2-1
v_call: TRBV6-5
clone_size: NA
cdr3_aa: CASSRGDNYNEQFF
cdr3_nt: TGTGCCAGCAGTCGGGGGGACAACTACAATGAGCAGTTCTTC

d_call: NA
j_call: TRBJ1-1
v_call: TRBV7-9
clone_size: NA
cdr3_aa: CASSARQGTEAFF
cdr3_nt: TGTGCCAGCAGCGCCCGGCAGGGTACTGAAGCTTTCTTT

d_call: TRBD2
j_call: TRBJ2-7
v_call: TRBV12-3/TRBV12-4
clone_size: NA
cdr3_aa: CASSTERELNEQYF
cdr3_nt: TGTGCCAGCAGTACCGAGCGGGAACTAAACGAGCAGTACTTC

d_call: TRBD2
j_call: TRBJ2-7
v_call: TRBV27
clone_size: NA
cdr3_aa: CASRLAGGMDEQYF
cdr3_nt: TGTGCCAGCCGCCTAGCGGGAGGTATGGATGAGCAGTACTTC

d_call: NA
j_call: TRBJ1-2
v_call: TRBV20-1
clone_size: NA
cdr3_aa: CSAFYPRVTNYGYTF
cdr3_nt: TGCAGTGCTTTCTACCCTAGGGTTACTAACTATGGCTACACCTTC

d_call: NA
j_call: TRBJ2-1
v_call: TRBV7-9
clone_size: NA
cdr3_aa: CASSPGTISEQFF
cdr3_nt: TGTGCCAGCAGCCCCGGGACGATCAGTGAGCAGTTCTTC

d_call: NA
j_call: TRBJ2-1
v_call: TRBV21-1
clone_size: NA
cdr3_aa: CASSFLYGSREQFF
cdr3_nt: TGTGCCAGCAGTTTTTTGTACGGGAGCAGGGAGCAGTTCTTC

d_call: NA
j_call: TRBJ2-7
v_call: TRBV6-2/TRBV6-3
clone_size: NA
cdr3_aa: CASSYAARDPDYEQYF
cdr3_nt: TGTGCCAGCAGTTACGCCGCAAGGGACCCGGACTACGAGCAGTACTTC

d_call: NA
j_call: TRBJ1-2
v_call: TRBV12-3/TRBV12-4
clone_size: NA
cdr3_aa: CASSPRSGRDGYTF
cdr3_nt: TGTGCCAGCAGTCCCCGCTCGGGGAGAGATGGCTACACCTTC

d_call: TRBD1
j_call: TRBJ2-3
v_call: TRBV12-3/TRBV12-4
clone_size: NA
cdr3_aa: CASSAIHIRDRTTDTQYF
cdr3_nt: TGTGCCAGCAGTGCAATCCACATCCGGGACAGAACCACAGATACGCAGTATTTT

d_call: NA
j_call: TRBJ1-6
v_call: TRBV7-2
clone_size: NA
cdr3_aa: CASSLGAGTDNSPLHF
cdr3_nt: TGTGCCAGCAGCTTAGGTGCCGGGACCGATAATTCACCCCTCCACTTT

d_call: TRBD1
j_call: TRBJ1-1
v_call: TRBV7-9
clone_size: NA
cdr3_aa: CASRPRGGENTEAFF
cdr3_nt: TGTGCCAGCAGACCCAGGGGGGGCGAGAACACTGAAGCTTTCTTT

d_call: NA
j_call: TRBJ2-5
v_call: TRBV4-1
clone_size: NA
cdr3_aa: CASSQGPGAPETQYF
cdr3_nt: TGCGCCAGCAGCCAAGGTCCGGGGGCGCCTGAGACCCAGTACTTC

d_call: NA
j_call: TRBJ2-4
v_call: TRBV20-1
clone_size: NA
cdr3_aa: CSAPVLAKNIQYF
cdr3_nt: TGCAGTGCGCCCGTACTAGCCAAAAACATTCAGTACTTC

d_call: TRBD1
j_call: TRBJ1-6
v_call: TRBV5-4
clone_size: NA
cdr3_aa: CASSFGTGGQSPLHF
cdr3_nt: TGTGCCAGCAGCTTTGGGACAGGGGGTCAGTCACCCCTCCACTTT

d_call: NA
j_call: TRBJ2-6
v_call: TRBV20-1
clone_size: NA
cdr3_aa: CSAVLKGTGTNVLTF
cdr3_nt: TGCAGTGCGGTACTTAAGGGGACGGGGACCAACGTCCTGACTTTC

d_call: NA
j_call: TRBJ2-1
v_call: TRBV20-1
clone_size: NA
cdr3_aa: CSASNRQWNYNEQFF
cdr3_nt: TGCAGTGCCTCTAACCGACAGTGGAACTACAATGAGCAGTTCTTC

d_call: NA
j_call: TRBJ1-5
v_call: TRBV6-1
clone_size: NA
cdr3_aa: CASSVGRDGNQPQHF
cdr3_nt: TGTGCCAGCAGTGTAGGCCGGGACGGTAATCAGCCCCAGCATTTT

d_call: NA
j_call: TRBJ2-1
v_call: TRBV7-6
clone_size: NA
cdr3_aa: CASSKRSGSGEQFF
cdr3_nt: TGTGCCAGCAGCAAACGCTCAGGGTCAGGTGAGCAGTTCTTC

d_call: NA
j_call: TRBJ1-2
v_call: TRBV27
clone_size: NA
cdr3_aa: CASSSSGQLYGYTF
cdr3_nt: TGTGCCAGCAGTTCATCTGGACAGCTATATGGCTACACCTTC

d_call: NA
j_call: TRBJ1-2
v_call: TRBV7-2
clone_size: once
cdr3_aa: CASSSWTDSSDYGYTF
cdr3_nt: TGTGCCAGCAGCTCCTGGACAGACTCATCTGACTATGGCTACACCTTC

d_call: NA
j_call: TRBJ2-7
v_call: TRBV5-1
clone_size: NA
cdr3_aa: CASSWTRDSYEQYF
cdr3_nt: TGCGCCAGCAGCTGGACAAGGGACTCCTACGAGCAGTACTTC

d_call: NA
j_call: TRBJ1-6
v_call: TRBV27
clone_size: NA
cdr3_aa: CASSSTVHRDSPLHF
cdr3_nt: TGTGCCAGCAGTTCCACGGTGCACAGGGATTCACCCCTCCACTTT